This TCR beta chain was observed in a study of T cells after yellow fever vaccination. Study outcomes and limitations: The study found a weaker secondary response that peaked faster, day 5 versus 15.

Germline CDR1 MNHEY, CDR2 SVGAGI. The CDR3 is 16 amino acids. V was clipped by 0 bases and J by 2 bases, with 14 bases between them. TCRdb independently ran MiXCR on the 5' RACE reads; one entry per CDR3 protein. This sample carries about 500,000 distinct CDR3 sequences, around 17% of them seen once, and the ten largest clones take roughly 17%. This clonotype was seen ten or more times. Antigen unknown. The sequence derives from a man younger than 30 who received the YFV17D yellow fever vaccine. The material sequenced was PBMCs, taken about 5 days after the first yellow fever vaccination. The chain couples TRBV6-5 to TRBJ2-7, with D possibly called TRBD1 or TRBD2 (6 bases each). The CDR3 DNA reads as TGTGCCAGCAGTTACTCGGAGCTAGGGGGGACCTACGAGCAGTACTTC. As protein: CASSYSELGGTYEQYF.